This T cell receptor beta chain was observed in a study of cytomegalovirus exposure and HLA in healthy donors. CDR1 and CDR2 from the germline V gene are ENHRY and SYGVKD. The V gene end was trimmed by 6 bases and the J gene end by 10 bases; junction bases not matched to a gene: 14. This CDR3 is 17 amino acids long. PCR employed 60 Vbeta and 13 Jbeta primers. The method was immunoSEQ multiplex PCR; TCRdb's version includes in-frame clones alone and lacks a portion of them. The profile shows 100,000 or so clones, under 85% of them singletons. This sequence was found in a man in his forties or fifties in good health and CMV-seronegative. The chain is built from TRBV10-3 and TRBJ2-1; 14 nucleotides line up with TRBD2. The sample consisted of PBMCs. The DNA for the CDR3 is TGTGCCATCAGCCCCGATATGGGACTAGCGGGAGTAGCCGAGCAGTTCTTC. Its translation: CAISPDMGLAGVAEQFF.